This record concerns one T cell receptor (beta chain) sequence. Trimming pared 0 bases from V and 1 base from J, leaving 7 bases between. Germline V CDR1 and CDR2: SGDLS, YYNGEE. This CDR3 region has 14 residues. Using immunoSEQ multiplex PCR, the repertoire was profiled, and TCRdb retains in-frame clones only, with some absent. The data contain about 94,000 clones, roughly 87% of them singletons. The data belong to a study of PD-1 blockade in classical Hodgkin lymphoma. Each of the patients experienced relapse following autologous stem cell transplantation, and their brentuximab vedotin exposure differed.

Sequenced material: peripheral blood mononuclear cells (PBMCs), taken before the second cycle of nivolumab. The gene calls are TRBV9 and TRBJ1-1; D unclear. The source is a human donor with classical Hodgkin lymphoma. CDR3 loop: CASSVDRTNTEAFF. As DNA, the CDR3 is TGTGCCAGCAGCGTAGACCGAACGAACACTGAAGCTTTCTTT.